The 27 T cell receptor beta chains below all came from one sample that was sequenced in a study of breast tumors, draining lymph nodes, adjacent tissues. The lymph nodes were axillary draining lymph nodes from breast cancer patients. TCRdb reprocessed the multiplex PCR reads with MiXCR, giving one entry per CDR3 protein. The sample lists about 300,000 distinct CDR3 sequences, about 33% seen once, with roughly 1.1% in the top ten. The sequencing sample was made of axillary lymph node tissue. All receptors come from a female donor with breast cancer. Some clones in this sample may be carry-over from other donors' samples.

This clonotype was seen repeatedly, ten times or more. V and J are TRBV20-1 and TRBJ2-7; tentatively, D is TRBD2 (6 bases). The V gene lost 0 bases and the J gene lost 0 bases, with 12 bases spanning the gap. The CDR3 is made up of 15 amino acids. The germline gives CDR1 DFQATT, CDR2 SNEGSKA (reference sequence). CDR3 region: CSARDRKRVSYEQYF. The CDR3 DNA is TGCAGTGCTAGAGACCGTAAGCGGGTCTCCTACGAGCAGTACTTC.

This clonotype was counted a few times. The CDR3 region is CASSQSEGALGMQYF. CDR3 nucleotide sequence: TGTGCCAGCAGCCAATCAGAGGGGGCGCTGGGGATGCAGTACTTC. V and J are TRBV16 and TRBJ2-7; 7 positions match TRBD1. Germline CDR1 and CDR2: KGHSY and FQNENV. This CDR3 has 15 amino acids. V shed 0 bases, J shed 9 bases, and the junction held 11 bases outside the gene matches.

Ten or more counts support this clonotype. The rearrangement uses TRBV2 and TRBJ2-7; no definite D call. The CDR3 loop spans 10 amino acids. The germline V and J ends were trimmed by 4 bases and 4 bases, with 2 bases remaining between them. CDR1 is SNHLY and CDR2 is FYNNEI in the germline V gene. The CDR3 coding sequence is TGTGCCAGCAGTGGATACGAGCAGTACTTC. This sequence encodes CASSGYEQYF. The complete variable domain, with remaining parts taken from reference TRBV2 and TRBJ2-7, reads EPEVTQTPSHQVTQMGQEVILRCVPISNHLYFYWYRQILGQKVEFLVSFYNNEISEKSEIFDDQFSVERPDGSNFTLKIRSTKLEDSAMYFCASSGYEQYFGPGTRLTVT.

Note on this clonotype: This may stem from a read error, because a much larger clone lies one nucleotide away. Likely a read error: the CDR3 ends without its conserved phenylalanine or tryptophan. This chain connects TRBV7-8 to TRBJ2-1, with D tentatively TRBD2 (5 bases). Germline V gene lookup returns CDR1 SGHVS and CDR2 FQNEAQ. The CDR3 is 14 amino acids. V shed 2 bases and J shed 5 bases, with 10 bases lying between them. CDR3 loop: CASSLSLANNEQFL. The CDR3 DNA reads TGTGCCAGCAGCTTAAGTTTAGCGAACAATGAGCAGTTCCTC.

This clonotype was picked up many times. This sequence joins TRBV5-8 and TRBJ2-5, with 13 nucleotides matching TRBD2. Trimming took 3 bases from V and 5 from J; bases not matched to a gene: 7. This CDR3 is 16 amino acids long. CDR1 SGHTS and CDR2 YDEGEE come from the germline V gene. CDR3 protein: CASSSGLAGEVETQYF. CDR3 sequence (DNA): TGTGCCAGCAGCTCCGGACTAGCGGGGGAGGTGGAGACCCAGTACTTC.

In its sample, this clonotype was seen many times. The J gene is TRBJ2-5, the V gene TRBV5-1, with D possibly matching TRBD2 (6 bases). The CDR3 is made up of 15 amino acids. Looked up from germline, CDR1 is SGHRS and CDR2 is YFSETQ. Trimming removed 1 base at V and 3 bases at J, with 13 bases between. The CDR3, as DNA: TGCGCCAGCAGCTTGTTCAGGACTAAAAAAGAGACCCAGTACTTC. This codes for CASSLFRTKKETQYF.

This clonotype was seen ten or more times. The DNA for the CDR3 is TGCGCCAGCAGCCAAGAAGGCTTCCAGTCCGATGAGCAGTTCTTC. Translation gives CASSQEGFQSDEQFF. The V gene is TRBV4-1, the J gene TRBJ2-1; D gene uncertain. The CDR3 consists of 15 residues. Germline V lookup: CDR1 MGHRA, CDR2 YSYEKL. Trimming removed 0 bases at V and 8 bases at J, with 14 bases between.

The chain is built from TRBV3-2 and TRBJ2-7. TRBV3-2 is an annotated pseudogene. The CDR3 sequence is 16 residues long. The CDR3 sequence: CASSQGRRNGPYEQYF. The CDR3 DNA sequence: TGTGCCAGCAGCCAAGGGCGTCGGAACGGACCCTACGAGCAGTACTTC.

This clonotype appeared many times. V and J are TRBV4-3 and TRBJ2-2; TRBD2 might be the D (6 bases). The CDR3 consists of 15 residues. Germline lookup yields CDR1 LGHNA and CDR2 YSLEER. Trimming took off 3 bases at V and 5 bases at J, with 13 bases between the two ends. As DNA, the CDR3 is TGCGCCAGCAGCCACGGATGGAGGGATACCGGGGAGCTGTTTTTT. It codes for CASSHGWRDTGELFF.

This clonotype was counted ten times or more. The chain carries TRBV6-1 and TRBJ2-7; possibly TRBD2 for D (6 bases). The germline gives CDR1 MNHNS, CDR2 SASEGT. V was shortened by 7 bases and J by 3 bases, with 10 bases between the two germline ends. The CDR3 spans 12 residues. Here the CDR3 DNA reads TGTGCCAGCAAGGAGGGGAACTACGAGCAGTACTTC. Translated: CASKEGNYEQYF.

The sample holds many counts of this clonotype. This chain connects TRBV5-1 to TRBJ2-1; D ambiguous. The CDR3 totals 12 residues. With 1 base removed from V and 8 bases from J, the gap between germline ends came to 7 bases. The germline V gene has CDR1 SGHRS and CDR2 YFSETQ. CDR3 amino acids: CASSLLVDEQFF. In nucleotides, the CDR3 is TGCGCCAGCAGCTTGCTCGTAGATGAGCAGTTCTTC.

This clonotype was observed many times. V usage is TRBV14 and J usage is TRBJ2-1, with 7 bases matching TRBD1. V dropped 2 bases and J dropped 8; count of bases not matched to a gene: 3. CDR1 and CDR2 (germline): SGHDN, FVKESK. CDR3 length: 13 residues. The CDR3: CASSQQQGYEQFF. DNA for the CDR3: TGTGCCAGCAGCCAACAACAGGGGTATGAGCAGTTCTTC. The whole variable domain, filled in from reference TRBV14 and TRBJ2-1, reads EAGVTQFPSHSVIEKGQTVTLRCDPISGHDNLYWYRRVMGKEIKFLLHFVKESKQDESGMPNNRFLAERTGGTYSTLKVQPAELEDSGVYFCASSQQQGYEQFFGPGTRLTVL.

This clonotype has ten or more counts. J is TRBJ2-3 and V is TRBV11-3, with TRBD2 as a possible D gene (5 bases). The CDR3 contains 16 residues. The germline V and J ends were trimmed by 4 bases and 3 bases, with 17 bases remaining between them. The germline gives CDR1 SGHNT, CDR2 YENEEA. CDR3 DNA sequence: TGTGCCAGCAGCTCGAGGGTGGCTGCTTCAACAGATACGCAGTATTTT. It codes for CASSSRVAASTDTQYF.

This clonotype was detected many times. The V and J genes are TRBV6-4 and TRBJ1-2; possibly TRBD1 for D (5 bases). Trimming removed 3 bases from V and 5 bases from J, with 16 bases in between. Germline lookup yields CDR1 MRHNA and CDR2 SNTAGT. The CDR3 covers 15 residues. DNA for the CDR3: TGTGCCAGCAGTGATCATCCTCAGGGCGGGTATGGCTACACCTTC. As protein: CASSDHPQGGYGYTF.

This clonotype appeared a few times. V usage is TRBV20-1 and J usage is TRBJ1-1, with D perhaps matching TRBD1 (5 bases). The V gene lost 0 bases and the J gene lost 5 bases, with 13 bases spanning the gap. The CDR3 spans 14 residues. In germline, CDR1 is DFQATT, CDR2 SNEGSKA (reference sequence). The DNA for the CDR3 is TGCAGTGCTAGAGATCACAGGTTGCGAACTGAAGCTTTCTTT. This gives the protein CSARDHRLRTEAFF.

This clonotype was seen ten or more times. The rearrangement links TRBV6-5 to TRBJ2-5, with D possibly matching TRBD2 (5 bases). V lost 0 bases and J 0 bases, leaving 11 bases between the germline ends. Germline V gene lookup returns CDR1 MNHEY and CDR2 SVGAGI. This CDR3 contains 16 residues. Here the CDR3 DNA reads TGTGCCAGCAGTTACTCTGGCGGGCCAAACCAAGAGACCCAGTACTTC. This codes for CASSYSGGPNQETQYF.

On this clonotype: This likely comes from a read error, as the CDR3 has no conserved phenylalanine or tryptophan at its end. The DNA is omitted, as the CDR3 cannot be located on it reliably, and the CDR3 follows TCRdb's listing. The chain recombines TRBV15 with TRBJ1-2. The V gene's germline CDR1 is LNHNV and CDR2 YYDKDF (reference sequence). The CDR3 length equals 17 residues, ends included. CDR3 in amino acids: CATSRVWSKSRGDGYPS.

The CDR3 DNA reads TGCGCCAGCAGCTTGGGGAGTGGTAAAAAAAGAAACACCATATATTTT. Protein product: CASSLGSGKKRNTIYF. The chain has TRBV5-1 and TRBJ1-3; no clear D gene. Germline V lookup: CDR1 SGHRS, CDR2 YFSETQ. Trimming took off 0 bases at V and 5 bases at J, with 15 bases between the two ends. The CDR3 has 16 amino acids. Supplemented by reference TRBV5-1 and TRBJ1-3, the full variable domain reads KAGVTQTPRYLIKTRGQQVTLSCSPISGHRSVSWYQQTPGQGLQFLFEYFSETQRNKGNFPGRFSGRQFSNSRSEMNVSTLELGDSALYLCASSLGSGKKRNTIYFGEGSWLTVV.

This sequence joins TRBV11-2 and TRBJ2-7, with D unclear. Per the germline V gene, CDR1 is SGHAT and CDR2 is FQNNGV. Trimming took 1 base from V and 7 from J, leaving 14 bases between them. The CDR3 runs 14 residues. DNA for the CDR3: TGTGCCAGCAGCTTAGTGGTTAGATCCCCAGAGCAGTACTTC. Its protein product is CASSLVVRSPEQYF.

This clonotype occurred a few times. In DNA, the CDR3 is TGTGCCAGCAGTCAGGGGGGTTTCGTCCCAGATACGCAGTATTTT. As protein: CASSQGGFVPDTQYF. The gene calls are TRBV27 and TRBJ2-3, with a tentative D call TRBD1 (7 bases). Germline loops: CDR1 MNHEY, CDR2 SMNVEV (reference sequence). The V gene lost 5 bases and the J gene lost 4 bases, with 16 bases spanning the gap. CDR3 length: 15 residues.

This clonotype has ten or more counts. This chain links TRBV12-3 or TRBV12-4 with TRBJ2-1, with 10 bases lining up with TRBD1. V dropped 6 bases and J dropped 4; count of bases not matched to a gene: 6. This CDR3 has 15 amino acids. For the CDR3, the DNA is TGTGCCAGCAGGAACCGGGACAGGGGATACAATGAGCAGTTCTTC. Protein product: CASRNRDRGYNEQFF.

There are many counts of this clonotype. J is TRBJ2-5 and V is TRBV7-9; D perhaps matches TRBD2 (5 bases). The V gene lost 1 base and the J gene lost 3 bases, with 12 bases spanning the gap. Germline assignment: CDR1 SEHNR and CDR2 FQNEAQ (reference sequence). The CDR3 covers 15 residues. CDR3 in DNA: TGTGCCAGCAGCTTAGGGGATCGGGGAAAAGAGACCCAGTACTTC. It codes for CASSLGDRGKETQYF.

In the case of this clonotype: Just one base apart from a much larger clone, this may be a read error. The chain couples TRBV20-1 to TRBJ1-2, with a possible D match to TRBD1 (6 bases). Germline V gives CDR1 DFQATT, CDR2 SNEGSKA (reference sequence). The CDR3 length is 12 residues. The CDR3 is CRGGGNRVGYTF. The CDR3, as DNA: TGCAGAGGGGGGGGAAATAGAGTGGGCTACACCTTC.

In its sample, this clonotype was seen many times. The chain combines TRBV4-2 with TRBJ1-5; weak D call: TRBD1 (5 bases). The V end was cut by 1 base, the J end by 5 bases, with 15 bases between. This CDR3 region has 16 residues. CDR1 is LGHNA, CDR2 YNFKEQ, per germline. The CDR3 nucleotides are TGTGCCAGCAGCCAAGGTAACAGTGGGGCGTATCAGCCCCAGCATTTT. Its protein product is CASSQGNSGAYQPQHF.

The rearrangement uses TRBV7-4 and TRBJ2-5; TRBD1 matches at 7 bases. Unmatched junction bases numbered 10, after V lost 1 base and J lost 2 bases. The CDR3 contains 17 residues. The germline V gene encodes CDR1 SGHVT and CDR2 SQSDAQ. CDR3 sequence reads: CASSLVGGTALQETQYF. The CDR3 nucleotides are TGTGCCAGCAGCTTAGTAGGGGGCACCGCATTGCAAGAGACCCAGTACTTC.

The chain recombines TRBV4-1 with TRBJ1-5; tentatively, D is TRBD1 (6 bases). The germline CDR1 and CDR2 sequences are MGHRA and YSYEKL. V lost 0 bases, J lost 3 bases, and 9 bases lay in between. The CDR3 totals 15 residues. The CDR3 protein is CASSQDRTDNQPQHF. DNA for the CDR3: TGCGCCAGCAGCCAAGATCGGACAGACAATCAGCCCCAGCATTTT.

This clonotype was counted a few times. The chain recombines TRBV28 with TRBJ1-5; 10 bases agree with TRBD1. Trimming cost V 5 bases and J 6 bases; bases outside gene matches: 7. The length of the CDR3 is 15 residues. Germline CDR1 is MDHEN and CDR2 is SYDVKM. The CDR3 is CASSTPGQGLQPQHF. CDR3 nucleotides: TGTGCCAGCAGTACACCGGGACAGGGGCTTCAGCCCCAGCATTTT. The full variable domain, rest sourced from reference TRBV28 and TRBJ1-5, is DVKVTQSSRYLVKRTGEKVFLECVQDMDHENMFWYRQDPGLGLRLIYFSYDVKMKEKGDIPEGYSVSREKKERFSLILESASTNQTSMYLCASSTPGQGLQPQHFGDGTRLSIL.